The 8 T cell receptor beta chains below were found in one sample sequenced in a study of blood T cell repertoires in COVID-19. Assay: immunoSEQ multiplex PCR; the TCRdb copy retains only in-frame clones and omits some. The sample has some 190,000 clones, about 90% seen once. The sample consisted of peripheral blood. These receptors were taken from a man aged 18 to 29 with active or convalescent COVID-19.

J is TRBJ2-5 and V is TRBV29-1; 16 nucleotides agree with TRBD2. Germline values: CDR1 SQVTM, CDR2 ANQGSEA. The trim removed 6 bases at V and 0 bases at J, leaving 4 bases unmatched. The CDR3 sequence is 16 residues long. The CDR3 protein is CSVAGLAGGYQETQYF. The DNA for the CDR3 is TGCAGCGTAGCGGGACTAGCGGGAGGGTACCAAGAGACCCAGTACTTC.

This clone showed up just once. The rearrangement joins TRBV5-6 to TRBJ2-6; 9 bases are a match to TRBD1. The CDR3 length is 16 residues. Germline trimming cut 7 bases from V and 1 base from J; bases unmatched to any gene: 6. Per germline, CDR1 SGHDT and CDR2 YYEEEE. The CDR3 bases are TGTGCCAGCGGACGGGACAGGGTTTCTGGGGCCAACGTCCTGACTTTC. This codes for CASGRDRVSGANVLTF.

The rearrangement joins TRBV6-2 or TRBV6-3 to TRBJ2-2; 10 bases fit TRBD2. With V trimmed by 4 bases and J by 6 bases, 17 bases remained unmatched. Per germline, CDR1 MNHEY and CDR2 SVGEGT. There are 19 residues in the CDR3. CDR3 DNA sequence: TGTGCCAGCAGTTCCGCTAGCGGGAGTATCTGGAGGGGACCCGGGGAGCTGTTTTTT. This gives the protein CASSSASGSIWRGPGELFF.

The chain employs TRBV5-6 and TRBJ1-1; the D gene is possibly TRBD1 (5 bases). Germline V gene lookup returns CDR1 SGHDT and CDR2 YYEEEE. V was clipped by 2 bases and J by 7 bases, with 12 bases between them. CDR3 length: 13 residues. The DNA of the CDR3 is TGTGCCAGCAGCTTAAGGGGTGGCCATGAAGCTTTCTTT. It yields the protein CASSLRGGHEAFF.

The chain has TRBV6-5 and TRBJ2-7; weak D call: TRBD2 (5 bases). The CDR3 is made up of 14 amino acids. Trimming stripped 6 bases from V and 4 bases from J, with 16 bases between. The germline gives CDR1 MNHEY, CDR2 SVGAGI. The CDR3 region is CASSRGKGWYEQYF. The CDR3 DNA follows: TGTGCCAGCAGCCGGGGTAAGGGTTGGTACGAGCAGTACTTC.

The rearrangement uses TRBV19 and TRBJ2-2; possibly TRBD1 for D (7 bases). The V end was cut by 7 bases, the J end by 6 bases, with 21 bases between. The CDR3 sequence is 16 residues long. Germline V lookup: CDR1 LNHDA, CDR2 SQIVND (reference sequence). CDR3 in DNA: TGTGCCAGTAATACAGGGCAGGGGGGTTCGGCCGGGGAGCTGTTTTTT. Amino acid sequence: CASNTGQGGSAGELFF.

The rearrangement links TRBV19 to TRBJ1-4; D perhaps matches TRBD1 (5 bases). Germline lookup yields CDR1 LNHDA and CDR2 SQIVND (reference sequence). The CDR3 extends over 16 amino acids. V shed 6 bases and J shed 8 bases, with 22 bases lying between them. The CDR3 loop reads CASSVFNTGVGEKLFF. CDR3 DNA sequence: TGTGCCAGTAGCGTATTCAATACGGGGGTAGGAGAAAAACTGTTTTTT.

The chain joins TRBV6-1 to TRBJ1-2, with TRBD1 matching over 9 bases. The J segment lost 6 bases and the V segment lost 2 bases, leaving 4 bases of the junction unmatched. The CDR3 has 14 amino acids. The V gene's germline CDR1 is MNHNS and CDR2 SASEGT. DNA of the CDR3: TGTGCCAGCAGTGAAAACAGGGGGCCGGATGGCTACACCTTC. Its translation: CASSENRGPDGYTF.